The 32 T cell receptor beta chains given below trace back to one sample, sequenced in a study of blood T cell repertoires in COVID-19. Assay: immunoSEQ multiplex PCR; the TCRdb copy retains only in-frame clones and omits some. The table has tens of thousands of clones, 70% to 90% seen once. Sequencing used peripheral blood. Receptors originate from an older man with active or convalescent COVID-19.

The chain recombines TRBV28 with TRBJ1-2, with D possibly matching TRBD1 (5 bases). The CDR3 consists of 15 residues. Trimming took 5 bases from V and 0 from J, leaving 13 bases between them. Germline assignment: CDR1 MDHEN and CDR2 SYDVKM. DNA for the CDR3: TGTGCCAGCAGTGGCGGGGGTGGACCTAACTATGGCTACACCTTC. Residues: CASSGGGGPNYGYTF.

The J gene is TRBJ2-7, the V gene TRBV12-3 or TRBV12-4, with TRBD1 matching over 8 bases. Germline trimming cut 3 bases from V and 5 bases from J; bases unmatched to any gene: 3. The CDR3 has 13 amino acids. The CDR3 loop reads CASSLRQGNEQYF. For the CDR3, the DNA is TGTGCCAGCAGTTTGAGACAGGGGAACGAGCAGTACTTC.

The chain couples TRBV10-3 to TRBJ1-3; the D gene is possibly TRBD1 (6 bases). The CDR3 runs to 13 residues. Germline values: CDR1 ENHRY, CDR2 SYGVKD. Trimming left V 9 bases short and J 2 bases short, with 11 bases between. CDR3 loop: CAIHREPGNTIYF. CDR3 coding DNA: TGTGCCATTCACAGGGAACCTGGAAACACCATATATTTT.

This chain uses TRBV5-6 with TRBJ2-7; D possibly corresponds to TRBD1 (6 bases). Trimming cost V 2 bases and J 3 bases, with 12 bases left between them. The CDR3 is 14 amino acids. Germline V gene sequence: CDR1 SGHDT, CDR2 YYEEEE. Written as DNA, the CDR3 is TGTGCCAGCAGCTTAAACAGGGTTTACTACGAGCAGTACTTC. It codes for CASSLNRVYYEQYF.

The J gene is TRBJ2-7, the V gene TRBV23-1; possibly TRBD1 for D (5 bases). TRBV23-1 is treated as an ORF (open reading frame) with a function not yet certain. This CDR3 has 13 residues. Trimming took off 2 bases at V and 4 bases at J, with 9 bases between the two ends. This CDR3 is CASSQHRLYEQYF. DNA of the CDR3: TGCGCCAGCAGTCAACACAGGTTATACGAGCAGTACTTC.

The rearrangement joins TRBV6-5 to TRBJ1-2; no definite D call. CDR3 length: 13 amino acids. Germline assignment: CDR1 MNHEY and CDR2 SVGAGI. V was pared by 8 bases and J by 4 bases, with 14 bases between. CDR3 sequence: CASGPSYTYGYTF. For the CDR3, the DNA is TGTGCCAGCGGGCCAAGTTACACCTATGGCTACACCTTC.

This clone is a singleton in its sample. The rearrangement links TRBV7-8 to TRBJ1-1; TRBD1 aligns across 8 bases. Germline lookup yields CDR1 SGHVS and CDR2 FQNEAQ. The length of the CDR3 is 17 residues. The V and J ends lost 6 bases and 5 bases, in that order; junction bases with no gene match: 17. The CDR3 spells CASSRSRGQGTGTEAFF. For the CDR3, the DNA is TGTGCCAGCAGTCGCAGCAGGGGGCAAGGCACGGGAACTGAAGCTTTCTTT.

The gene calls are TRBV24-1 and TRBJ2-1, with a tentative D call TRBD1 (6 bases). The length of the CDR3 is 15 residues. Germline V gene sequence: CDR1 KGHDR, CDR2 SFDVKD. The V and J ends lost 3 bases and 7 bases respectively, with 15 bases between them. The CDR3 region is CATSDPGTMGNEQFF. In nucleotides, the CDR3 is TGTGCCACCAGTGATCCCGGGACAATGGGGAATGAGCAGTTCTTC.

The V gene is TRBV10-3, the J gene TRBJ1-1; D might be TRBD1 (6 bases). V was shortened by 7 bases and J by 3 bases, with 12 bases between the two germline ends. Per the germline V gene, CDR1 is ENHRY and CDR2 is SYGVKD. This CDR3 is built from 13 residues. Here the CDR3 DNA reads TGTGCCATCACGGGGGGCGAGGACACTGAAGCTTTCTTT. Protein sequence: CAITGGEDTEAFF.

V usage is TRBV5-1 and J usage is TRBJ2-5; D is unresolved. Germline-derived CDR1 and CDR2 are SGHRS and YFSETQ. This CDR3 comprises 13 residues. V dropped 5 bases and J dropped 3 bases, with 11 bases sitting between them. The CDR3 is CASRVSTEETQYF. CDR3 DNA: TGCGCCAGCAGAGTCTCAACTGAAGAGACCCAGTACTTC.

This sequence joins TRBV29-1 and TRBJ1-5; TRBD1 agrees at 9 bases. Germline assignment: CDR1 SQVTM and CDR2 ANQGSEA. Unmatched junction bases numbered 9, after V lost 6 bases and J lost 6 bases. The CDR3 totals 14 residues. The CDR3 here is CSVQAGTGSQPQHF. The DNA for the CDR3 is TGCAGCGTCCAGGCCGGGACAGGGAGTCAGCCCCAGCATTTT.

This clone has a single count. The J gene is TRBJ1-6, the V gene TRBV4-1; D may be TRBD1 (6 bases). The germline CDR1 and CDR2 sequences are MGHRA and YSYEKL. This CDR3 has 16 amino acids. V lost 0 bases and J 5 bases, leaving 11 bases between the germline ends. CDR3 amino acids: CASSQDPDSDNSPLHF. Here the CDR3 DNA reads TGCGCCAGCAGCCAAGACCCGGACAGTGATAATTCACCCCTCCACTTT.

This chain uses TRBV21-1 with TRBJ1-1. TRBV21-1 is a known pseudogene. This CDR3 is built from 17 residues. The CDR3 loop is CASSPLSGRRSNTEAFF. DNA for the CDR3: TGTGCCAGCAGCCCCTTGAGCGGACGAAGGTCGAACACTGAAGCTTTCTTT.

This clone has only one observation. The chain recombines TRBV6-5 with TRBJ2-1; 15 nucleotides line up with TRBD2. The germline CDR1 and CDR2 sequences are MNHEY and SVGAGI. Germline trimming cut 6 bases from V and 9 bases from J; bases unmatched to any gene: 6. The CDR3 spans 15 residues. The CDR3 sequence: CASRGTSGGQVEQFF. The CDR3 DNA reads as TGTGCCAGCAGGGGGACTAGCGGGGGGCAGGTTGAGCAGTTCTTC.

V and J are TRBV9 and TRBJ2-2; 7 bases map to TRBD1. CDR3 size: 16 residues. Germline-derived CDR1 and CDR2 are SGDLS and YYNGEE. V shed 3 bases, J shed 0 bases, and the junction held 5 bases outside the gene matches. The CDR3 loop is CASSASQGTNTGELFF. The CDR3 DNA reads TGTGCCAGCAGCGCGTCACAGGGGACGAACACCGGGGAGCTGTTTTTT.

The J gene is TRBJ1-6, the V gene TRBV6-2 or TRBV6-3; weak D call: TRBD1 (6 bases). This CDR3 spans 15 amino acids. Germline CDR1 is MNHEY and CDR2 is SVGEGT. Trimming removed 2 bases at V and 10 bases at J, with 15 bases between. CDR3 protein: CASSYAGAPRSPLHF. In nucleotides, the CDR3 is TGTGCCAGCAGTTACGCGGGGGCACCTCGATCACCCCTCCACTTT.

The J gene is TRBJ2-2, the V gene TRBV5-1; D is undetermined. The CDR3 consists of 15 residues. V lost 3 bases, J lost 7 bases, and 16 bases lay in between. The germline V gene has CDR1 SGHRS and CDR2 YFSETQ. The CDR3 nucleotides read TGCGCCAGCAGCTCATCCAGGTGGGCAGGCGGGGAGCTGTTTTTT. As protein: CASSSSRWAGGELFF.

Details on this clone: A much more abundant neighbour one base away suggests this may be a read error. J is TRBJ2-1 and V is TRBV9; TRBD2 aligns across 9 bases. Unmatched junction bases numbered 2, after V lost 3 bases and J lost 1 base. Germline assignment: CDR1 SGDLS and CDR2 YYNGEE. The CDR3 has 15 residues. This chain's CDR3 is CASSASGGSYNEQFF. CDR3 sequence (DNA): TGTGCCAGCAGCGCCAGCGGGGGGTCCTACAATGAGCAGTTCTTC. The full variable domain, completed using reference TRBV9 and TRBJ2-1, is DSGVTQTPKHLITATGQRVTLRCSPRSGDLSVYWYQQSLDQGLQFLIQYYNGEERAKGNILERFSAQQFPDLHSELNLSSLELGDSALYFCASSASGGSYNEQFFGPGTRLTVL.

The V call is TRBV6-1, the J call TRBJ1-6; D not certain. The germline V gene encodes CDR1 MNHNS and CDR2 SASEGT. The CDR3 runs 14 residues. V was shortened by 2 bases and J by 6 bases, with 8 bases between the two germline ends. The DNA of the CDR3 is TGTGCCAGCAGTGAACAACAGCTTAATTCACCCCTCCACTTT. This gives the protein CASSEQQLNSPLHF.

This chain connects TRBV27 to TRBJ1-1, with a tentative D call TRBD1 (6 bases). The V end was cut by 3 bases, the J end by 5 bases, with 13 bases between. This CDR3 comprises 14 residues. CDR1 is MNHEY, CDR2 SMNVEV, per germline (reference sequence). The CDR3 region has the DNA TGTGCCAGCAGTTTTGAAGGGGGAGGGACTGAAGCTTTCTTT. It is translated as CASSFEGGGTEAFF.

The chain combines TRBV18 with TRBJ1-2; D gene ambiguous. The germline V gene has CDR1 KGHSH and CDR2 LQKENI. V was clipped by 0 bases and J by 8 bases, with 16 bases between them. The CDR3 is 15 residues long. Written as DNA, the CDR3 is TGTGCCAGCTCACCACCACAAACACCGGGGATAGGCTACACCTTC. Translated: CASSPPQTPGIGYTF.

The chain recombines TRBV24-1 with TRBJ2-3; a weak D match, TRBD2 (7 bases). The length of the CDR3 is 14 residues. With 5 bases removed from V and 0 bases from J, the gap between germline ends came to 8 bases. In germline, CDR1 is KGHDR, CDR2 SFDVKD. CDR3 sequence reads: CATSGGGSTDTQYF. As DNA, the CDR3 is TGTGCCACCAGTGGGGGGGGCAGCACAGATACGCAGTATTTT.

The chain links TRBV4-3 to TRBJ2-5, with 8 bases identical to TRBD1. Germline V lookup: CDR1 LGHNA, CDR2 YSLEER. Trimming at V came to 0 bases and at J to 1 base, leaving 7 bases not matched to a gene. CDR3 size: 17 residues. The CDR3 coding sequence is TGCGCCAGCAGCCAAGAGGGCGGGACAGGCTCCCAAGAGACCCAGTACTTC. Translation: CASSQEGGTGSQETQYF.

The chain couples TRBV19 to TRBJ2-1, with 11 positions matching TRBD2. With 2 bases clipped from V and 2 bases from J, the junction kept 5 bases outside the gene matches. CDR3 length equals 17 residues. Germline V CDR1 and CDR2: LNHDA, SQIVND (reference sequence). As DNA, the CDR3 is TGTGCCAGTAGTATAAAGACTAGCGGGGCGGCCTACAATGAGCAGTTCTTC. This encodes CASSIKTSGAAYNEQFF.

The V call is TRBV6-5, the J call TRBJ1-6; weak D call: TRBD1 (5 bases). V gave up 2 bases and J gave up 9 bases, with 14 bases separating them. CDR1 is MNHEY, CDR2 SVGAGI, per germline. The CDR3 is made up of 15 amino acids. The DNA for the CDR3 is TGTGCCAGCAGTTACCAGGACATGAAGATTTCACCCCTCCACTTT. This codes for CASSYQDMKISPLHF.

V usage is TRBV28 and J usage is TRBJ2-1, with D perhaps matching TRBD1 (5 bases). With 3 bases removed from V and 6 bases from J, the gap between germline ends came to 15 bases. The germline gives CDR1 MDHEN, CDR2 SYDVKM. This CDR3 is built from 15 residues. The CDR3, as DNA: TGTGCCAGCAGTTTCCCGAGGCTTCAGGGCAATGAGCAGTTCTTC. Amino acids: CASSFPRLQGNEQFF.

V usage is TRBV10-3 and J usage is TRBJ2-5; TRBD1 aligns across 10 bases. CDR1 is ENHRY, CDR2 SYGVKD, per germline. The CDR3 is 14 residues long. Trimming removed 4 bases from V and 4 bases from J; junction bases left unmatched: 3. The CDR3 here is CAISGRDRGETQYF. CDR3 sequence (DNA): TGTGCCATCAGTGGCCGGGACAGGGGAGAGACCCAGTACTTC.

The V gene is TRBV2, the J gene TRBJ2-5, with 7 bases lining up with TRBD1. V trimming: 6 bases; J trimming: 0 bases; junction bases outside the gene matches: 7. CDR1 and CDR2 (germline): SNHLY, FYNNEI. This CDR3 is 15 amino acids long. The DNA for the CDR3 is TGTGCCAGCAGCGAGGGACAGTCGTACCAAGAGACCCAGTACTTC. This codes for CASSEGQSYQETQYF. Using reference TRBV2 and TRBJ2-5 for the parts outside the CDR3, the full variable domain is EPEVTQTPSHQVTQMGQEVILRCVPISNHLYFYWYRQILGQKVEFLVSFYNNEISEKSEIFDDQFSVERPDGSNFTLKIRSTKLEDSAMYFCASSEGQSYQETQYFGPGTRLLVL.

CDR3 sequence (DNA): TGCGCCAGCAGCCCCCAAGGGGGCGACGCTAATGAAAAACTGTTTTTT. It yields the protein CASSPQGGDANEKLFF. This chain links TRBV5-1 with TRBJ1-4, with 7 bases fitting TRBD1. The CDR3 covers 16 residues. Trimming at V came to 4 bases and at J to 3 bases, leaving 9 bases not matched to a gene. CDR1 SGHRS and CDR2 YFSETQ come from the germline V gene.

J is TRBJ1-1 and V is TRBV5-1, with D possibly being TRBD1 (5 bases). This CDR3 has 18 amino acids. CDR1 is SGHRS, CDR2 YFSETQ, per germline. Trimming removed 2 bases at V and 3 bases at J, with 23 bases between. CDR3 DNA sequence: TGCGCCAGCAGCTTCTCGGGGGTGGGGTACAGGCAACACACTGAAGCTTTCTTT. This sequence encodes CASSFSGVGYRQHTEAFF.

The gene calls are TRBV6-6 and TRBJ1-4; 12 positions match TRBD1. This CDR3 is 17 amino acids long. After removal of 5 bases from V and 7 bases from J, the junction contained 11 bases not matched to a gene. Germline lookup yields CDR1 MNHNY and CDR2 SVGAGI (reference sequence). The CDR3 protein is CASSRSRDRGRGEKLFF. For the CDR3, the DNA is TGTGCCAGCAGTCGGTCCCGGGACAGGGGGCGAGGTGAAAAACTGTTTTTT.

The V gene is TRBV6-2 or TRBV6-3, the J gene TRBJ1-5; D gene ambiguous. The CDR3 covers 15 residues. Per the germline V gene, CDR1 is MNHEY and CDR2 is SVGEGT. The V and J ends lost 6 bases and 0 bases respectively, with 12 bases between them. The CDR3 DNA reads TGTGCCAGCAGCCTAACCACTGGTAGCAATCAGCCCCAGCATTTT. This codes for CASSLTTGSNQPQHF.